The 20 T cell receptor beta chains below come from one sample, sequenced in a study of identical twins. One entry per CDR3 protein, called by TCRdb with MiXCR from the 5' RACE reads. This sample has hundreds of thousands of distinct CDR3 sequences, with roughly 9% found just once. The data also belong to a second study, concerning yellow fever vaccine responses in identical twins.

The sample was CD8+ T cells sorted from blood. The receptors come from a woman aged 18-29 years in good health.

The sample holds many counts of this clonotype. The J gene is TRBJ1-1, the V gene TRBV5-6; TRBD1 is a possible D gene (6 bases). This CDR3 has 13 residues. Germline V gives CDR1 SGHDT, CDR2 YYEEEE. V lost 0 bases and J 8 bases, leaving 11 bases between the germline ends. The CDR3 DNA reads TGTGCCAGCAGCTTGGATTTTGGGACAGAAGCTTTCTTT. Encoded protein: CASSLDFGTEAFF.

At least ten counts were recorded for this clonotype. V and J are TRBV29-1 and TRBJ2-7; D possibly corresponds to TRBD1 (5 bases). V shed 2 bases and J shed 4 bases, with 12 bases lying between them. Per the germline V gene, CDR1 is SQVTM and CDR2 is ANQGSEA. The CDR3 loop spans 13 amino acids. As DNA, the CDR3 is TGCAGCGTTGAATTTGCAGGGCCTTACGAGCAGTACTTC. Translation: CSVEFAGPYEQYF.

This chain connects TRBV11-2 to TRBJ2-2; possibly TRBD2 for D (5 bases). Germline lookup yields CDR1 SGHAT and CDR2 FQNNGV. This CDR3 comprises 20 residues. Trimming left V 4 bases short and J 3 bases short, with 27 bases between. This CDR3 reads CASSSPSGLLLADHTGELFF. DNA for the CDR3: TGTGCCAGCAGCTCGCCCTCGGGGTTACTATTGGCGGACCACACCGGGGAGCTGTTTTTT.

This clonotype was found many times. The chain combines TRBV29-1 with TRBJ2-7; 11 bases are a match to TRBD2. Germline CDR1 reads SQVTM; CDR2 reads ANQGSEA. CDR3 length equals 13 residues. V dropped 4 bases and J dropped 4; count of bases not matched to a gene: 3. CDR3 residues: CSVVAGGGYEQYF. The CDR3 DNA reads as TGCAGCGTTGTAGCGGGAGGGGGGTACGAGCAGTACTTC.

The V gene is TRBV2, the J gene TRBJ2-7; TRBD1 matches 7 bases. The CDR3 has 15 amino acids. Unmatched junction bases numbered 15, after V lost 7 bases and J lost 6 bases. Germline-derived CDR1 and CDR2 are SNHLY and FYNNEI. DNA for the CDR3: TGTGCCAGCACCCCCCCGTTACCAGGGGGTCGCGAGCAGTACTTC. This sequence encodes CASTPPLPGGREQYF.

This clonotype was seen ten or more times. J is TRBJ2-3 and V is TRBV7-3; 10 bases map to TRBD2. Germline V lookup: CDR1 SGHTA, CDR2 FQGTGA. J was trimmed by 4 bases and V by 4 bases; bases with no gene match: 2. The CDR3 is 14 residues long. CDR3 sequence: CASSSSGGADTQYF. For the CDR3, the DNA is TGTGCCAGCAGCTCAAGCGGGGGGGCAGATACGCAGTATTTT.

This clonotype was seen ten or more times. This sequence joins TRBV4-1 and TRBJ2-2, with D unclear. Germline CDR1 MGHRA, CDR2 YSYEKL. Deletions cut 1 base from V and 4 bases from J, with 7 bases between. This CDR3 comprises 14 residues. The CDR3 nucleotides are TGCGCCAGCAGCCAAGCGGAGTTCACCGGGGAGCTGTTTTTT. Its protein is CASSQAEFTGELFF.

The table lists this clonotype with many counts. The chain uses TRBV6-2 or TRBV6-3 and TRBJ2-6; D unresolved. This CDR3 spans 15 amino acids. The germline gives CDR1 MNHEY, CDR2 SVGEGT. The V end was cut by 0 bases, the J end by 0 bases, with 3 bases between. CDR3 sequence: CASSYSSSGANVLTF. The CDR3 nucleotides read TGTGCCAGCAGTTACTCAAGCTCTGGGGCCAACGTCCTGACTTTC.

This clonotype was seen only a few times. The V call is TRBV28, the J call TRBJ2-7; 10 nucleotides align to TRBD2. The CDR3 spans 16 residues. The J segment lost 4 bases and the V segment lost 3 bases, leaving 9 bases of the junction unmatched. Germline V gene lookup returns CDR1 MDHEN and CDR2 SYDVKM. CDR3 bases: TGTGCCAGCAGTTTTGACCTAGCGGGGGTCCAGTACGAGCAGTACTTC. The encoded protein is CASSFDLAGVQYEQYF.

This clonotype was seen a handful of times. The V call is TRBV28, the J call TRBJ2-3; 9 bases match TRBD1. Germline lookup yields CDR1 MDHEN and CDR2 SYDVKM. The CDR3 totals 15 residues. Losses at the gene ends were 4 bases for V and 4 bases for J; bases not matched to a gene: 6. The CDR3 spells CASSSLDRGADTQYF. As DNA, the CDR3 is TGTGCCAGCAGTTCCCTCGACAGGGGGGCAGATACGCAGTATTTT. Together with reference TRBV28 and TRBJ2-3, the CDR3 gives the full variable domain: DVKVTQSSRYLVKRTGEKVFLECVQDMDHENMFWYRQDPGLGLRLIYFSYDVKMKEKGDIPEGYSVSREKKERFSLILESASTNQTSMYLCASSSLDRGADTQYFGPGTRLTVL.

This clonotype has just a few counts. The chain joins TRBV6-5 to TRBJ2-5, with 10 nucleotides matching TRBD2. The CDR3 runs 14 residues. Germline values: CDR1 MNHEY, CDR2 SVGAGI. V lost 4 bases to trimming and J lost 5 bases; unmatched junction nucleotides: 4. CDR3 DNA: TGTGCCAGCAGTTTCTCGACTAGCGGGGAGACCCAGTACTTC. This gives the protein CASSFSTSGETQYF.

The rearrangement uses TRBV2 and TRBJ2-2; 7 bases align to TRBD1. Looked up from germline, CDR1 is SNHLY and CDR2 is FYNNEI. V lost 6 bases to trimming and J lost 1 base; unmatched junction nucleotides: 5. CDR3 length: 15 residues. The CDR3 loop is CASSGGQENTGELFF. The CDR3 region has the DNA TGTGCCAGCAGCGGAGGACAGGAGAACACCGGGGAGCTGTTTTTT.

This clonotype has a handful of counts. The chain links TRBV5-6 to TRBJ2-5, with 9 bases matching TRBD1. Germline V gives CDR1 SGHDT, CDR2 YYEEEE. V trimming: 3 bases; J trimming: 5 bases; junction bases outside the gene matches: 5. The CDR3 sequence is 14 residues long. Here the CDR3 reads CASSWGTGLETQYF. CDR3 DNA: TGTGCCAGCAGCTGGGGGACAGGGCTGGAGACCCAGTACTTC.

The sample holds a few counts of this clonotype. V is TRBV12-3 or TRBV12-4 and J is TRBJ2-7; D possibly corresponds to TRBD1 (6 bases). CDR3 size: 12 residues. With 5 bases removed from V and 7 bases from J, the gap between germline ends came to 12 bases. CDR3 sequence: CASSTGTPEQYF. The CDR3 nucleotides read TGTGCCAGCAGTACCGGGACACCTGAGCAGTACTTC.

The chain combines TRBV3-1 with TRBJ2-4; 8 nucleotides match TRBD2. This CDR3 comprises 17 residues. Losses at the gene ends were 0 bases for V and 0 bases for J; bases not matched to a gene: 4. The germline CDR1 and CDR2 sequences are LGHDT and YNNKEL (reference sequence). This CDR3 reads CASSQDFREGAKNIQYF. DNA for the CDR3: TGTGCCAGCAGCCAAGATTTTCGGGAGGGAGCCAAAAACATTCAGTACTTC.

The sample holds many counts of this clonotype. This sequence joins TRBV29-1 and TRBJ2-7, with 9 nucleotides matching TRBD2. The V gene end was trimmed by 1 base and the J gene end by 5 bases; junction bases not matched to a gene: 12. Germline CDR1 is SQVTM and CDR2 is ANQGSEA. CDR3 length: 16 amino acids. This CDR3 is CSVEGQVAGVPHEQYF. CDR3 nucleotide sequence: TGCAGCGTTGAAGGGCAAGTAGCGGGAGTTCCCCACGAGCAGTACTTC.

This clonotype was seen a handful of times. V and J are TRBV4-1 and TRBJ2-7, with D tentatively TRBD1 (5 bases). The CDR3 length is 15 residues. Trimming removed 1 base from V and 4 bases from J, with 14 bases in between. Germline V gene lookup returns CDR1 MGHRA and CDR2 YSYEKL. This chain's CDR3 is CASSQVQGAGYEQYF. The CDR3 coding sequence is TGCGCCAGCAGCCAAGTACAAGGGGCTGGTTACGAGCAGTACTTC.

The chain links TRBV7-2 to TRBJ2-2; 9 nucleotides align to TRBD2. Germline CDR1 SGHTA, CDR2 FQGNSA. The V and J ends lost 1 base and 6 bases, in that order; junction bases with no gene match: 6. The length of the CDR3 is 16 residues. CDR3 DNA sequence: TGTGCCAGCAGCTTAGTGGGCGGGGGGGACCCCGGGGAGCTGTTTTTT. It yields the protein CASSLVGGGDPGELFF.

This clonotype occurred many times. This chain uses TRBV7-6 with TRBJ2-5; 8 nucleotides agree with TRBD1. The trim removed 5 bases at V and 5 bases at J, leaving 10 bases unmatched. In germline, CDR1 is SGHVS, CDR2 FNYEAQ. The CDR3 length is 15 residues. The CDR3 is CASSTEDRVDETQYF. The CDR3 nucleotides are TGTGCCAGCAGCACAGAGGACAGGGTAGACGAGACCCAGTACTTC.

This clonotype turned up a few times. V usage is TRBV29-1 and J usage is TRBJ2-7, with 9 bases aligning to TRBD1. The CDR3 length is 15 residues. Trimming removed 4 bases from V and 4 bases from J; junction bases left unmatched: 11. Germline CDR1 is SQVTM and CDR2 is ANQGSEA. In DNA, the CDR3 is TGCAGCGTTGGGGAATCGGACAGGGGAAGGTACGAGCAGTACTTC. It specifies CSVGESDRGRYEQYF.